This paragraph reports one T cell receptor beta chain. Its antigen is not known. The data stem from a study of monozygotic twins with inflammatory bowel disease. Molecular identifiers with 6-nucleotide sample barcodes were added during cDNA synthesis via template switching. cDNA encoding TCRalpha and TCRbeta underwent two nested PCRs of roughly 15 and 9 cycles, each of which was followed by bead purification. Reprocessing the 5' RACE reads, TCRdb reports a single entry for every CDR3 protein and omits DNA. In all, the sample yields 350,000 to 500,000 distinct CDR3 sequences. General observations from the study: No one strong IBD-associated signal or clonotype was supported. Healthy co-twins showed greater TCRbeta diversity (inverse Simpson) than IBD patients.

Per germline, CDR1 DFQATT and CDR2 SNEGSKA (reference sequence). CDR3 size: 13 residues. The sequence came from a human donor with ulcerative colitis or Crohn's disease, or a healthy co-twin of an affected twin (not recorded which). Sequencing was done on a sample of blood. V gene TRBV20-1 combines with J gene TRBJ2-5; TCRdb's D call, TRBD1, is unchecked because there is no DNA. CDR3 sequence reads: CSAGGVNQETQYF.